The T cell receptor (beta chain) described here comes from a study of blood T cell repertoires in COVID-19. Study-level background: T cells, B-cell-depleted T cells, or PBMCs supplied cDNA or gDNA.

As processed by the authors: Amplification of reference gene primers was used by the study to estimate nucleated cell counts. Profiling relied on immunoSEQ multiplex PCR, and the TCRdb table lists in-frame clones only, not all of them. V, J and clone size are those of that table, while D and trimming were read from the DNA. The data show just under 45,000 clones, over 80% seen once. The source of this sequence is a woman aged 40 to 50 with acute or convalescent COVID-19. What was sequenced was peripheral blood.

The CDR3 here is CASSQLYYEQYF. The CDR3, as DNA: TGTGCCAGCAGTCAACTTTACTACGAGCAGTACTTC. The chain is built from TRBV28 and TRBJ2-7; D call uncertain. Germline V lookup: CDR1 MDHEN, CDR2 SYDVKM. The CDR3 runs to 12 residues. Trimming shortened V by 5 bases and J by 3 bases, and 8 bases separated the two germline ends.